The 18 T cell receptor beta chains below all came from one sample that was sequenced in a study of blood T cell repertoires in COVID-19. Data came from immunoSEQ multiplex PCR; TCRdb stores just in-frame clones and leaves some out. The sample has 150,000 to 200,000 clones, about 88% seen once. The sample consisted of peripheral blood. The receptors derive from a human donor in a cohort sampled during active COVID-19.

The V gene is TRBV18, the J gene TRBJ1-1; no reliable D call. CDR1 and CDR2 from the germline V gene are KGHSH and LQKENI. The CDR3 contains 14 residues. V lost 4 bases and J 4 bases, leaving 13 bases between the germline ends. The CDR3 region is CASSLTDEGTEAFF. DNA of the CDR3: TGTGCCAGCTCACTAACTGACGAGGGCACTGAAGCTTTCTTT. Combining the CDR3 with reference TRBV18 and TRBJ1-1 gives the whole variable domain NAGVMQNPRHLVRRRGQEARLRCSPMKGHSHVYWYRQLPEEGLKFMVYLQKENIIDESGMPKERFSAEFPKEGPSILRIQQVVRGDSAAYFCASSLTDEGTEAFFGQGTRLTVV.

This chain links TRBV11-3 with TRBJ2-7, with 11 bases aligning to TRBD1. J was trimmed by 6 bases and V by 3 bases; bases with no gene match: 1. Germline CDR1 reads SGHNT; CDR2 reads YENEEA. CDR3 size: 13 residues. This CDR3 reads CASSLGQGGEQYF. The CDR3 DNA is TGTGCCAGCAGCTTGGGACAGGGGGGCGAGCAGTACTTC.

The V gene is TRBV28, the J gene TRBJ1-5, with unresolved D. This CDR3 is 17 amino acids long. Trimming took off 3 bases at V and 1 base at J, with 16 bases between the two ends. The germline CDR1 and CDR2 sequences are MDHEN and SYDVKM. Written as DNA, the CDR3 is TGTGCCAGCAGTTTTGCGGCCCGCTCTACGAGCAATCAGCCCCAGCATTTT. The encoded protein is CASSFAARSTSNQPQHF.

The rearrangement uses TRBV11-2 and TRBJ1-1; D is unclear. V lost 0 bases and J lost 3, with 5 bases in between. The CDR3 spans 13 residues. Germline CDR1 reads SGHAT; CDR2 reads FQNNGV. DNA for the CDR3: TGTGCCAGCAGCTTAGAGGCTTACACTGAAGCTTTCTTT. Translated, it gives CASSLEAYTEAFF.

The chain has TRBV5-4 and TRBJ2-5, with 12 bases aligning to TRBD2. CDR3 length: 15 residues. Germline V CDR1 and CDR2: SGHNT, YYREEE (reference sequence). V was clipped by 1 base and J by 5 bases; unmatched bases: 3. The CDR3 DNA reads TGTGCCAGCAGCTTGACTAGCGGGGGGTCGGAGACCCAGTACTTC. Amino acid sequence: CASSLTSGGSETQYF.

The CDR3, as DNA: TGTGCCAGCAGTTATGGCCGTTGGGATACGCAGTATTTT. This gives the protein CASSYGRWDTQYF. This sequence joins TRBV6-2 or TRBV6-3 and TRBJ2-3; no firm D call. Germline V gene sequence: CDR1 MNHEY, CDR2 SVGEGT. V was shortened by 3 bases and J by 6 bases, with 10 bases between the two germline ends. This CDR3 is 13 amino acids long.

Written as DNA, the CDR3 is TGCGCCAGCAGCCAAGCACTAGCGGGAGCGTGGGAGCAGTACTTC. Protein: CASSQALAGAWEQYF. The rearrangement joins TRBV4-3 to TRBJ2-7; 11 bases match TRBD2. The germline V gene has CDR1 LGHNA and CDR2 YSLEER. The junction had 6 bases not matched to a gene; V was cut back by 1 base and J by 7 bases. This CDR3 contains 15 residues.

The gene calls are TRBV7-2 and TRBJ2-2, with 8 bases aligning to TRBD2. The trim removed 5 bases at V and 6 bases at J, leaving 2 bases unmatched. The CDR3 is 13 residues long. Looked up from germline, CDR1 is SGHTA and CDR2 is FQGNSA. The CDR3 loop reads CASSPREAGELFF. The CDR3 bases are TGTGCCAGCAGCCCGCGGGAGGCCGGGGAGCTGTTTTTT.

The chain joins TRBV4-1 to TRBJ1-4; maybe TRBD1 (5 bases). Trimming took off 2 bases at V and 5 bases at J, with 12 bases between the two ends. Per the germline V gene, CDR1 is MGHRA and CDR2 is YSYEKL. The CDR3 contains 15 residues. DNA for the CDR3: TGCGCCAGCAGCCAAAAGCCAGGGCCCAATGAAAAACTGTTTTTT. It codes for CASSQKPGPNEKLFF.

The V gene is TRBV6-5, the J gene TRBJ2-7, with 7 bases aligning to TRBD2. V lost 7 bases to trimming and J lost 0 bases; unmatched junction nucleotides: 3. The germline CDR1 and CDR2 sequences are MNHEY and SVGAGI. This CDR3 has 13 amino acids. DNA for the CDR3: TGTGCCAGCAAACCGGGGGGCTCCTACGAGCAGTACTTC. Translated: CASKPGGSYEQYF.

The chain links TRBV24-1 to TRBJ2-7; D is possibly TRBD2 (6 bases). With 5 bases removed from V and 2 bases from J, the gap between germline ends came to 15 bases. CDR1 and CDR2 from the germline V gene are KGHDR and SFDVKD. The CDR3 extends over 15 amino acids. The CDR3 nucleotides are TGTGCCACCAGTGGAAAGGGCGGGGAAACCTACGAGCAGTACTTC. Its protein product is CATSGKGGETYEQYF.

CDR3 protein: CASSSPGLARSGELFF. In DNA, the CDR3 is TGTGCCAGCAGCTCACCGGGACTAGCTAGATCCGGGGAGCTGTTTTTT. The chain combines TRBV7-9 with TRBJ2-2; TRBD2 matches 9 bases. CDR3 length: 16 residues. V lost 4 bases and J lost 6; bases outside the gene matches: 9. Germline V gene lookup returns CDR1 SEHNR and CDR2 FQNEAQ (reference sequence).

This rearrangement joins TRBV18 to TRBJ1-2, with TRBD1 matching over 7 bases. Trimming removed 2 bases from V and 2 bases from J; junction bases left unmatched: 2. Germline V gene data show CDR1 as KGHSH and CDR2 as LQKENI. The CDR3 runs 14 residues. CDR3 protein: CASSPGTENYGYTF. The CDR3 DNA sequence: TGTGCCAGCTCACCAGGGACAGAGAACTATGGCTACACCTTC.

The J gene is TRBJ1-6, the V gene TRBV4-3; tentative D call: TRBD1 (5 bases). Germline CDR1 is LGHNA and CDR2 is YSLEER. Trimming cost V 1 base and J 5 bases, with 15 bases left between them. The CDR3 covers 17 residues. The CDR3 DNA reads TGCGCCAGCAGCCAAGCTGGGGCAGGTACGAATAATTCACCCCTCCACTTT. It translates to CASSQAGAGTNNSPLHF.

The rearrangement links TRBV28 to TRBJ2-1, with TRBD1 matching 8 bases. Looked up from germline, CDR1 is MDHEN and CDR2 is SYDVKM. CDR3 length: 16 residues. With V trimmed by 5 bases and J by 4 bases, 10 bases remained unmatched. The CDR3 is CASSRTTGGSYNEQFF. Here the CDR3 DNA reads TGTGCCAGCAGTCGCACAACAGGGGGAAGTTACAATGAGCAGTTCTTC.

The gene calls are TRBV9 and TRBJ2-7; weak D call: TRBD2 (5 bases). This CDR3 is 16 amino acids long. Trimming shortened V by 5 bases and J by 3 bases, and 21 bases separated the two germline ends. Germline CDR1 reads SGDLS; CDR2 reads YYNGEE. CDR3 protein: CASSPFQIVGLYEQYF. CDR3 DNA sequence: TGTGCCAGCAGTCCCTTTCAGATCGTCGGACTCTACGAGCAGTACTTC.

The chain recombines TRBV3-1 (or the pseudogene TRBV3-2) with TRBJ2-6; D call uncertain. CDR3 length: 15 residues. The germline CDR1 and CDR2 sequences are LGHDT and YNNKEL (reference sequence). V was trimmed by 4 bases and J by 3 bases, leaving 10 bases between them. The chain's CDR3 is CASSPYTFGANVLTF. CDR3 DNA sequence: TGTGCCAGCAGCCCCTATACGTTTGGGGCCAACGTCCTGACTTTC.

The CDR3, as DNA: TGCGCCAGCAGCTTGGGACAGGCCTCTGGAAACACCATATATTTT. It translates to CASSLGQASGNTIYF. V gene TRBV5-1 combines with J gene TRBJ1-3; D is possibly TRBD1 (6 bases). The CDR3 contains 15 residues. V lost 0 bases, J lost 0 bases, and 7 bases lay in between. Germline assignment: CDR1 SGHRS and CDR2 YFSETQ.